The rows below give T cell receptor beta chains drawn from one sample of a study of CD4 T cells in relation to SARS-CoV-2 and coronaviruses. Their antigens are not known. Repertoires were generated with immunoSEQ multiplex PCR, while TCRdb's copy carries only in-frame clones and drops some. The top ten hold less than 20% of the sample, which has about 29,000 clones, 75% to 80% seen once. Sequenced material: CD4+ T cells from PBMCs, cultured in vitro. These receptors all come from a human donor in good health. The CDR3 runs from the conserved cysteine through the conserved F or W. The D gene is left open where the match is weak. Not all rows give a size; the values are once, few, many and, for expanded clones, a class.

once	TRBV18	NA	TRBJ2-3	TGTGCCAGCTCACCATATACAGATACGCAGTATTTT	CASSPYTDTQYF
NA	TRBV24-1	NA	TRBJ2-1	TGTGCCACCAGTGAGCTGAGCAATGAGCAGTTCTTC	CATSELSNEQFF
NA	TRBV6-6	TRBD2	TRBJ2-1	TGTGCCAGCAGTCCGGGGGGAAATGAGCAGTTCTTC	CASSPGGNEQFF
NA	TRBV2	NA	TRBJ1-6	TGTGCCAGCAGTGAAGTTTGGTACGGGGCTTATAATTCACCCCTCCACTTT	CASSEVWYGAYNSPLHF
once	TRBV6-5	TRBD1	TRBJ1-1	TGTGCCAGCAGTTTAAGGAACCAGGGGGGCACTGAAGCTTTCTTT	CASSLRNQGGTEAFF
NA	TRBV7-9	NA	TRBJ2-2	TGTGCCAGCAGCTTACAGCTATCAGGGCTCTCCACCGGGGAGCTGTTTTTT	CASSLQLSGLSTGELFF
NA	TRBV7-8	NA	TRBJ1-2	TGTGCCAGCAGCTTGGGGACAAGCACCTATGGCTACACCTTC	CASSLGTSTYGYTF
NA	TRBV4-2	NA	TRBJ2-5	TGTGCCAGCAGCCAAGAAAGGGTGGAGACCCAGTACTTC	CASSQERVETQYF
NA	TRBV19	TRBD1	TRBJ1-1	TGTGCCAGTAGTGGCTGGAACTTGGGACAGGGAAGAAACACTGAAGCTTTCTTT	CASSGWNLGQGRNTEAFF
few	TRBV30	NA	TRBJ1-2	TGTGCCTGGAGTACAGGGCAAGGGGACGGCTACACCTTC	CAWSTGQGDGYTF
NA	TRBV5-1	NA	TRBJ2-7	TGCGCCAGCAGCTTGGAATTACAGGGAAGTTTAACAGGCGAGCAGTACTTC	CASSLELQGSLTGEQYF
NA	TRBV6-2/TRBV6-3	NA	TRBJ2-6	TGTGCCAGCAGTTACTCTGGGGCCAACGTCCTGACTTTC	CASSYSGANVLTF